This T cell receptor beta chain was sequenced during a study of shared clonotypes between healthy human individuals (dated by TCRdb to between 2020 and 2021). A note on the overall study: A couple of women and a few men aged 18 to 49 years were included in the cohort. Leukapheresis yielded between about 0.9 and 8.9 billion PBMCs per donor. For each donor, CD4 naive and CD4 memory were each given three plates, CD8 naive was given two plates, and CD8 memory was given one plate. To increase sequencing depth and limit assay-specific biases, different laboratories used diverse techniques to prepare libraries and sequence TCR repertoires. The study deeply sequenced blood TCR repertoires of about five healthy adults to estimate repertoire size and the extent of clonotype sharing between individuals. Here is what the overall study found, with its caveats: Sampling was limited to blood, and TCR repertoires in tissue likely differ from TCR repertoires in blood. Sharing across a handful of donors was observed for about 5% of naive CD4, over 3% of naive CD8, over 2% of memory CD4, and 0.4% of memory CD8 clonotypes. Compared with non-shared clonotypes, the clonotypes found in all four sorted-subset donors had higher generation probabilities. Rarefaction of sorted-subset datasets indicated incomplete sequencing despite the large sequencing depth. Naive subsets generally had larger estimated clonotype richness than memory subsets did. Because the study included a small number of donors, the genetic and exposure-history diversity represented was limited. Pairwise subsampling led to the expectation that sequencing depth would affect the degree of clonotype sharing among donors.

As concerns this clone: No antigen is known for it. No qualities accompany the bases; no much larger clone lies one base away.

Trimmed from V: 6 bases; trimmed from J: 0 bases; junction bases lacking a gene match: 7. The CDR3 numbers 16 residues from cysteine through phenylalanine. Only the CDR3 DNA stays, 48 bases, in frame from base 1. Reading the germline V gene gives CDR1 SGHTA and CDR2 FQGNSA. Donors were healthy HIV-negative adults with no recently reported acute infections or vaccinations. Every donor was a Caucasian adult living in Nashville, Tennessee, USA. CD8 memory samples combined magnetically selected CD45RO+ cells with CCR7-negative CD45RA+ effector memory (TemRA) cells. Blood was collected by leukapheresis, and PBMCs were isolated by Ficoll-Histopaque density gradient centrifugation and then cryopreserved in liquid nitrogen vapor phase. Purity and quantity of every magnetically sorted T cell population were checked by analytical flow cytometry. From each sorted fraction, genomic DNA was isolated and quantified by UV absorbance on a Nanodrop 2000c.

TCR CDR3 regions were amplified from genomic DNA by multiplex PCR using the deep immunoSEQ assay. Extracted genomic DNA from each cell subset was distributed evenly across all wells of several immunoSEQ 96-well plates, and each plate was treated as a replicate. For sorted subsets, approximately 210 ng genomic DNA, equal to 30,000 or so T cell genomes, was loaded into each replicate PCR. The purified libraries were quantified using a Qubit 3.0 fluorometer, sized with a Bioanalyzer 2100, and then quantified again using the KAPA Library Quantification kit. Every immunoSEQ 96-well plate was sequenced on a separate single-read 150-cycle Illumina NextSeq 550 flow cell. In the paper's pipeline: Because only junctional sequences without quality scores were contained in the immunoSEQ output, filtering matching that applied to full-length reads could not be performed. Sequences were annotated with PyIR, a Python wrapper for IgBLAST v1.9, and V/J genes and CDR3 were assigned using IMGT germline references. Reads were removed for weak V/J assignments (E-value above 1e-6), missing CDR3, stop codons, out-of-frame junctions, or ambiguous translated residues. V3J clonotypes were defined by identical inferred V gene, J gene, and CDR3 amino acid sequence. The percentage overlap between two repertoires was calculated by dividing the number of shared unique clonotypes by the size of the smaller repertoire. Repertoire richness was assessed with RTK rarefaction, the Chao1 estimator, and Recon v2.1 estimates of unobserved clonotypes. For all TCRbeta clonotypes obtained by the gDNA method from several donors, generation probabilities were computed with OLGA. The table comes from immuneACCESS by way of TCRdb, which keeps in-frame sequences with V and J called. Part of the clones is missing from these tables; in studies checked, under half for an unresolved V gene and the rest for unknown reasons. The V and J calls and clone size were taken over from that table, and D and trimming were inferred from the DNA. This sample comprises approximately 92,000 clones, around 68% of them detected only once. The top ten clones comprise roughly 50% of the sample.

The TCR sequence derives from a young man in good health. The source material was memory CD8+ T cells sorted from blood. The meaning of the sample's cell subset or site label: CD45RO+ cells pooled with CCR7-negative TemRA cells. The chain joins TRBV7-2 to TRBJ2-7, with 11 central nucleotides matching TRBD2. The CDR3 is CASSETGTSGSYEQYF. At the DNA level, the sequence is TGTGCCAGCAGTGAAACCGGGACTAGCGGCTCCTACGAGCAGTACTTC. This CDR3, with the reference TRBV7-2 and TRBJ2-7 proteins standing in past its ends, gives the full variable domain GAGVSQSPSNKVTEKGKDVELRCDPISGHTALYWYRQSLGQGLEFLIYFQGNSAPDKSGLPSDRFSAERTGGSVSTLTIQRTQQEDSAVYLCASSETGTSGSYEQYFGPGTRLTVT.